This entry lists 3 T cell receptor beta chains sequenced from one sample in a study of T cell clusters in autoimmune cytopenias. Some 40,000 genome equivalents of blood DNA were amplified for TRB. One tube held mixed TRB-A and TRB-B primer pools for touch-down PCR. TCRdb reprocessed the multiplex PCR reads and reports one entry per CDR3 protein, with no DNA. Its table lists 13,000 to 15,000 distinct CDR3 sequences. Sequenced sample: peripheral blood. Every receptor here comes from a human donor with an autoimmune cytopenia or autoimmune hepatitis (not recorded which).

The V gene is TRBV6-6, the J gene TRBJ1-2. In germline, CDR1 is MNHNY, CDR2 SVGAGI (reference sequence). This CDR3 is built from 13 residues. CDR3 in amino acids: CASSYAGPEADTF.

The chain joins TRBV13 to TRBJ2-1; TCRdb names TRBD1, which stays unverified in the absence of DNA. The CDR3 is made up of 14 amino acids. Germline CDR1 PRHDT, CDR2 FYEKMQ (reference sequence). The CDR3 spells CASRTGGGANEQFF.

The chain links TRBV19 to TRBJ1-2. This CDR3 contains 15 residues. The germline V gene encodes CDR1 LNHDA and CDR2 SQIVND (reference sequence). This chain's CDR3 is CASSFQDGANYGYTF.